The subject of this entry is one T cell receptor (beta chain). This entry comes from a study of OX40 agonist ivuxolimab in advanced cancers. Patients with a history of autoimmune disease or on systemic immunosuppression were excluded. Samples of blood were obtained at baseline, on cycle 4 day 1, and on cycle 7 day 1. TCRdb's copy holds only in-frame clones and misses some; the assay was immunoSEQ multiplex PCR. Of about 84,000 clones listed, approximately 85% are singletons. The sample in question was CD4+ or CD8+ T cells sorted from blood, obtained in a trial of the OX40 agonist ivuxolimab. This receptor was obtained from an adult with an advanced solid tumor such as melanoma, head and neck, liver or kidney cancer.

CDR3 protein: CASSSGLAGGARDTQYF. CDR3 nucleotides: TGTGCCAGCAGCTCCGGACTAGCGGGGGGGGCCCGAGATACGCAGTATTTT. The rearrangement uses TRBV5-4 and TRBJ2-3, with 15 bases identical to TRBD2. With 3 bases clipped from V and 5 bases from J, the junction kept 7 bases outside the gene matches. The CDR3 runs 17 residues. Per the germline V gene, CDR1 is SGHNT and CDR2 is YYREEE (reference sequence).